This is a list of T cell receptor beta chains from one sample in a study of CD8 T cells in Susac syndrome. Via MiXCR, TCRdb re-called the immunoSEQ multiplex PCR reads, giving one row per CDR3 protein. The profile shows 230,000 or so distinct CDR3 sequences, roughly 96% of them singletons. Material for sequencing was CD4+ T cells from PBMCs. These receptors originate from a human donor with multiple sclerosis. Both conserved end residues are part of each CDR3. D genes are given only for firm matches. Some rows mark clone size as missing; the rest say once, few, many or name a class of expanded clone.

TRBJ2-7,-,TRBV9,-,CASSVAGGAEQYF,TGTGCCAGCAGCGTAGCTGGGGGAGCTGAGCAGTACTTC
TRBJ2-1,-,TRBV25-1,TRBD1,CASSERTGVGNEQFF,TGTGCCAGCAGTGAAAGGACAGGGGTGGGCAATGAGCAGTTCTTC
TRBJ2-3,-,TRBV23-1,-,CASSIGTSAASTDTQYF,TGCGCCAGCAGTATCGGGACATCGGCGGCTAGCACAGATACGCAGTATTTT
TRBJ2-5,-,TRBV20-1,TRBD1,CSARETGKETQYF,TGCAGTGCTAGAGAGACAGGGAAAGAGACCCAGTACTTC
TRBJ2-3,once,TRBV11-2,TRBD1,CASSLGDRVTDTQYF,TGTGCCAGCAGCCTAGGCGACAGGGTGACAGATACGCAGTATTTT
TRBJ2-5,once,TRBV30,-,CAWSVQGETQYF,TGTGCCTGGAGTGTACAAGGGGAGACCCAGTACTTC
TRBJ1-1,-,TRBV19,-,CASSISLMVGPEAFF,TGTGCCAGTAGTATATCGCTGATGGTTGGCCCTGAAGCTTTCTTT
TRBJ2-7,-,TRBV12-3/TRBV12-4,TRBD2,CASSPRVGGPYEQYF,TGTGCCAGCAGTCCCCGGGTGGGAGGGCCTTACGAGCAGTACTTC
TRBJ2-1,-,TRBV20-1,-,CSAGRLGNEQFF,TGCAGTGCCGGGAGACTTGGGAATGAGCAGTTCTTC
TRBJ2-1,-,TRBV20-1,TRBD1,CSALRDRVYNEQFF,TGCAGTGCCCTCCGGGACAGGGTCTACAATGAGCAGTTCTTC
TRBJ1-5,-,TRBV15,TRBD1,CATSRGEGAPGNQPQHF,TGTGCCACCAGCAGAGGCGAGGGGGCGCCAGGCAATCAGCCCCAGCATTTT
TRBJ2-5,-,TRBV15,-,CATSRAETQYF,TGTGCCACCAGCAGAGCGGAGACCCAGTACTTC
TRBJ1-2,-,TRBV29-1,-,CSVREGNYGYTF,TGCAGCGTTAGGGAGGGGAACTATGGCTACACCTTC
TRBJ2-5,-,TRBV7-8,TRBD2,CASSSTGRDKTQYF,TGTGCCAGCAGCTCAACCGGGAGGGATAAGACCCAGTACTTC
TRBJ1-1,once,TRBV19,-,CASSYKVNTEAFF,TGTGCCAGTAGTTATAAGGTAAACACTGAAGCTTTCTTT
TRBJ2-7,-,TRBV30,-,CAQSGSSYEQYF,TGTGCACAGTCGGGAAGCTCCTACGAGCAGTACTTC
TRBJ2-7,-,TRBV20-1,TRBD1,CSLFLGQMQYF,TGCAGTCTCTTCCTGGGACAGATGCAGTACTTC
TRBJ2-5,-,TRBV29-1,-,CSVDQHTLGTQYF,TGCAGCGTTGATCAGCACACCCTGGGGACCCAGTACTTC
TRBJ2-3,-,TRBV6-6,-,CASAGRSTDTQYF,TGTGCCAGCGCGGGCAGGAGCACAGATACGCAGTATTTT
TRBJ2-3,-,TRBV12-3/TRBV12-4,TRBD2,CASSLGTSGLTDTQYF,TGTGCCAGCAGTTTAGGTACTAGCGGGCTCACAGATACGCAGTATTTT
TRBJ2-3,-,TRBV10-3,TRBD2,CAIEAGGATDTQYF,TGTGCCATTGAAGCGGGAGGGGCCACAGATACGCAGTATTTT
TRBJ2-7,-,TRBV30,-,CAWSVGYEQYF,TGTGCCTGGAGTGTAGGCTACGAGCAGTACTTC
TRBJ2-1,-,TRBV6-2/TRBV6-3,-,CASSLLRGVEQFF,TGTGCCAGCAGTCTCCTTCGAGGGGTTGAGCAGTTCTTC
TRBJ2-5,-,TRBV25-1,TRBD1,CASSETGTGFQETQYF,TGTGCCAGCAGTGAAACTGGGACAGGGTTCCAAGAGACCCAGTACTTC
TRBJ2-1,-,TRBV14,-,CASSQQVRLNEQFF,TGTGCCAGCAGCCAACAGGTGCGGCTCAATGAGCAGTTCTTC
TRBJ1-2,-,TRBV14,-,CASSHGNYGYTF,TGTGCCAGCAGCCACGGTAACTATGGCTACACCTTC
TRBJ1-4,-,TRBV20-1,TRBD1,CSARARDRENEKLFF,TGCAGTGCTAGGGCGCGGGACAGGGAAAATGAAAAACTGTTTTTT
TRBJ2-3,once,TRBV3-1,TRBD2,CASSQRTSGGTADTQYF,TGTGCCAGCAGCCAACGGACTAGCGGGGGGACGGCAGATACGCAGTATTTT
TRBJ1-6,-,TRBV13,-,CASSLGRNSPLHF,TGTGCCAGCAGCTTGGGCAGGAACTCACCCCTCCACTTT
TRBJ1-1,-,TRBV27,-,CASSPTPDLSTEAFF,TGTGCCAGCAGTCCCACCCCGGACCTGAGCACTGAAGCTTTCTTT
TRBJ2-1,-,TRBV5-1,-,CASGDPNSNEQFF,TGCGCCAGCGGGGATCCGAACTCGAATGAGCAGTTCTTC
TRBJ2-5,-,TRBV5-1,-,CASAKDSRMGETQYF,TGCGCCAGCGCCAAGGACTCTCGGATGGGGGAGACCCAGTACTTC
TRBJ2-4,-,TRBV2,-,CASSFSGVAIQYF,TGTGCCAGCAGTTTCTCCGGTGTGGCCATTCAGTACTTC
TRBJ1-1,-,TRBV3-1,-,CASSQADEAFF,TGTGCCAGCAGCCAAGCCGATGAAGCTTTCTTT
TRBJ2-7,-,TRBV27,-,CASSLSGGAAYEQYF,TGTGCCAGCAGTTTATCGGGCGGGGCCGCCTACGAGCAGTACTTC
TRBJ2-1,-,TRBV27,-,CASSLPGSVGQFF,TGTGCCAGCAGTTTGCCAGGGTCAGTCGGGCAGTTCTTC
TRBJ1-2,-,TRBV20-1,TRBD1,CSATNDRESYGYTF,TGCAGTGCGACTAACGACAGGGAAAGTTATGGCTACACCTTC
TRBJ2-3,-,TRBV10-2,-,CASSVKADTQYF,TGCGCCAGCAGTGTAAAGGCAGATACGCAGTATTTT
TRBJ1-4,-,TRBV15,-,CATSRDSEEKLFF,TGTGCCACCAGCAGAGATTCAGAGGAAAAACTGTTTTTT
TRBJ1-2,-,TRBV25-1,-,CASSDPRGAYGYTF,TGTGCCAGCAGTGATCCTCGGGGGGCGTATGGCTACACCTTC
TRBJ1-6,-,TRBV7-2,-,CASRRGGSPLHF,TGTGCCAGCAGAAGGGGGGGGTCACCCCTCCACTTT
TRBJ1-5,-,TRBV9,-,CASSVDFGNQPQHF,TGTGCCAGCAGCGTAGATTTTGGCAATCAGCCCCAGCATTTT
TRBJ1-1,-,TRBV20-1,-,CSARENTEAFF,TGCAGTGCTAGGGAAAACACTGAAGCTTTCTTT
TRBJ2-4,-,TRBV28,-,CASRGNVAKNIQYF,TGTGCCAGCCGGGGGAATGTAGCCAAAAACATTCAGTACTTC
TRBJ2-3,-,TRBV9,-,CASSVDEGDTQYF,TGTGCCAGCAGCGTAGATGAGGGGGATACGCAGTATTTT
TRBJ1-2,-,TRBV20-1,-,CSAPPGGRTYGYTF,TGCAGTGCCCCGCCGGGAGGCCGAACCTATGGCTACACCTTC
TRBJ1-2,-,TRBV30,TRBD1,CAWSVGTAYGYTF,TGTGCCTGGAGTGTAGGGACAGCCTATGGCTACACCTTC
TRBJ1-6,-,TRBV3-1,-,CASSQEGTLYSPLHF,TGTGCCAGCAGCCAAGAAGGGACATTATATTCACCCCTCCACTTT
TRBJ2-4,-,TRBV4-1,TRBD1,CASSQERSGQGLKLAKNIQYF,TGCGCCAGCAGCCAAGAAAGATCCGGACAGGGGCTGAAGCTAGCCAAAAACATTCAGTACTTC
TRBJ1-1,once,TRBV5-4,-,CASSLGRSNTEAFF,TGTGCCAGCAGCTTGGGACGGTCGAACACTGAAGCTTTCTTT
TRBJ2-3,-,TRBV13,-,CASSLRRRDTQYF,TGTGCCAGCAGCCTCCGCAGAAGGGATACGCAGTATTTT
TRBJ1-2,-,TRBV12-3/TRBV12-4,TRBD1,CASSPGQGKGYTF,TGTGCCAGCAGTCCGGGACAGGGGAAAGGCTACACCTTC
TRBJ2-6,-,TRBV27,-,CASSTRLAGANVLTF,TGTGCCAGCAGCACCCGACTAGCTGGGGCCAACGTCCTGACTTTC
TRBJ2-5,few,TRBV19,-,CASSREETQYF,TGTGCCAGCAGCCGGGAAGAGACCCAGTACTTC
TRBJ1-5,-,TRBV19,-,CASRGRDQPQHF,TGTGCCAGCAGAGGGAGGGATCAGCCCCAGCATTTT
TRBJ2-2,-,TRBV19,-,CASSIRGNTGELFF,TGTGCCAGTAGTATAAGGGGTAACACCGGGGAGCTGTTTTTT
TRBJ1-1,-,TRBV7-2,TRBD1,CASSSRDRPEAFF,TGTGCCAGCAGCTCCCGGGACAGACCTGAAGCTTTCTTT
TRBJ2-1,-,TRBV12-3/TRBV12-4,TRBD2,CASSHGTSLGIEQFF,TGTGCCAGCAGTCACGGGACTAGTCTGGGTATTGAGCAGTTCTTC
TRBJ1-4,-,TRBV10-3,TRBD1,CATLGQGDEKLFF,TGTGCCACCTTGGGACAGGGGGATGAAAAACTGTTTTTT